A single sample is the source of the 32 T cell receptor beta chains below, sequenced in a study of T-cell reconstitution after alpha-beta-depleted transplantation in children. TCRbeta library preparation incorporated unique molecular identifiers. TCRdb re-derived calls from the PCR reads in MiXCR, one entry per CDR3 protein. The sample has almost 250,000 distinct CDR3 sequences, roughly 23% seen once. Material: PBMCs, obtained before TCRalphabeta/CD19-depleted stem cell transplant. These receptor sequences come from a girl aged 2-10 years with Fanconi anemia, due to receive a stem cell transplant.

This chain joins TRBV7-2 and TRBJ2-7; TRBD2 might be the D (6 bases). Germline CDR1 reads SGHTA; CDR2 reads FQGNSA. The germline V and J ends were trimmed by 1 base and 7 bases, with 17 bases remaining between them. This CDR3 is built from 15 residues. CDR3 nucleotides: TGTGCCAGCAGCTTAGGAGTGGGACTGGGATTAGAGCAGTACTTC. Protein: CASSLGVGLGLEQYF.

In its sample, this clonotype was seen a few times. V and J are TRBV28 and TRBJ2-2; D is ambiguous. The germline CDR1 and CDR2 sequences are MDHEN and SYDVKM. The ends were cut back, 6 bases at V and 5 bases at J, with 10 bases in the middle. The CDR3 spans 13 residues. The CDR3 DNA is TGTGCCAGCAGAGTCATCAAAACCGGGGAGCTGTTTTTT. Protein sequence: CASRVIKTGELFF.

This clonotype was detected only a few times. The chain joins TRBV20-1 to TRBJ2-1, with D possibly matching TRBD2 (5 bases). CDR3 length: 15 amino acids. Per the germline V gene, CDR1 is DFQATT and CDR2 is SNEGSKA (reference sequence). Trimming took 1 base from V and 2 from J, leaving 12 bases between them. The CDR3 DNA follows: TGCAGTGCTAGAGTACTCGGGATACCCTACAATGAGCAGTTCTTC. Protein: CSARVLGIPYNEQFF.

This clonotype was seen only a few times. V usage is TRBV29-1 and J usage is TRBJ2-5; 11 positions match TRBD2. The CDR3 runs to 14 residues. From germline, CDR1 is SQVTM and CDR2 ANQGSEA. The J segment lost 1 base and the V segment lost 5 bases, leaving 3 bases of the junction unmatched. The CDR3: CSVLGLAGQETQYF. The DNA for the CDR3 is TGCAGCGTTCTCGGACTAGCGGGCCAAGAGACCCAGTACTTC.

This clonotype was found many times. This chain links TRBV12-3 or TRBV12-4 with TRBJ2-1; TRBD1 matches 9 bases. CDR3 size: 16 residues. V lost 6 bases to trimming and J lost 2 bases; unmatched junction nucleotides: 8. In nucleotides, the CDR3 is TGTGCCAGCAGCCCTGGACAGGGGATCACCTACAATGAGCAGTTCTTC. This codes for CASSPGQGITYNEQFF.

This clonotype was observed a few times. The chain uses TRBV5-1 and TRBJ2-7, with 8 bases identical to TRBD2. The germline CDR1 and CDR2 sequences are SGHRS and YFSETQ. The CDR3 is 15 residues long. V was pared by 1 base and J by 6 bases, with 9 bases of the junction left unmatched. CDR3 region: CASSLWPAGASEQYF. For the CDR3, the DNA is TGCGCCAGCAGCTTGTGGCCAGCGGGAGCGAGCGAGCAGTACTTC. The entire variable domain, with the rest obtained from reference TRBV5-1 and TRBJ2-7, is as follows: KAGVTQTPRYLIKTRGQQVTLSCSPISGHRSVSWYQQTPGQGLQFLFEYFSETQRNKGNFPGRFSGRQFSNSRSEMNVSTLELGDSALYLCASSLWPAGASEQYFGPGTRLTVT.

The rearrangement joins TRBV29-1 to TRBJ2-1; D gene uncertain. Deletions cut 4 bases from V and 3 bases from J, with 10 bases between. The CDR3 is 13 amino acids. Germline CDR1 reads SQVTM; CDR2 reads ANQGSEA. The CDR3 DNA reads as TGCAGCGTTGTACGACCTTTCTACAATGAGCAGTTCTTC. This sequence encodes CSVVRPFYNEQFF.

The DNA of the CDR3 is TGCAGTTTTGGGCCGGGACAGGGAGTTGGGCCTAACTATGGCTACACCTTC. Encoded protein: CSFGPGQGVGPNYGYTF. The chain joins TRBV20-1 to TRBJ1-2; 9 bases agree with TRBD1. CDR1 is DFQATT and CDR2 is SNEGSKA in the germline V gene (reference sequence). There are 17 residues in the CDR3. With V trimmed by 8 bases and J by 0 bases, 16 bases remained unmatched.

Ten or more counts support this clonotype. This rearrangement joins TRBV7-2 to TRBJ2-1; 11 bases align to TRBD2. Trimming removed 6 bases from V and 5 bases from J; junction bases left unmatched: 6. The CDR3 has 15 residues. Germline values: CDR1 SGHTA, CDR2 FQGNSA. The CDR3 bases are TGTGCCAGCAGAGTGGGACTAGCGGAAAACAATGAGCAGTTCTTC. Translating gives CASRVGLAENNEQFF.

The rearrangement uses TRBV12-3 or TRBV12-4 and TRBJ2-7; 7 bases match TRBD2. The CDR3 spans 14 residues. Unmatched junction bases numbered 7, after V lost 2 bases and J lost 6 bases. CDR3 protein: CASSLKLANAEQYF. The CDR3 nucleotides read TGTGCCAGCAGTTTAAAACTAGCGAACGCCGAGCAGTACTTC.

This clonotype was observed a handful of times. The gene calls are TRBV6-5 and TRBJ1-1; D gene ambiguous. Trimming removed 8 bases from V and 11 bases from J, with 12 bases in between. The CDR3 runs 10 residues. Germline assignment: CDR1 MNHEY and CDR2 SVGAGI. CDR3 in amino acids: CASFYEGAFF. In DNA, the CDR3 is TGTGCCAGCTTTTATGAAGGGGCTTTCTTT.

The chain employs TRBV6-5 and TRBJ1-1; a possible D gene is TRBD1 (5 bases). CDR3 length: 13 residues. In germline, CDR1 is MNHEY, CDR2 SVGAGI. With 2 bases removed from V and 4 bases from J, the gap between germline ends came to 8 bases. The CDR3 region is CASSYEGVTEAFF. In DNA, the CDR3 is TGTGCCAGCAGTTACGAAGGGGTCACTGAAGCTTTCTTT.

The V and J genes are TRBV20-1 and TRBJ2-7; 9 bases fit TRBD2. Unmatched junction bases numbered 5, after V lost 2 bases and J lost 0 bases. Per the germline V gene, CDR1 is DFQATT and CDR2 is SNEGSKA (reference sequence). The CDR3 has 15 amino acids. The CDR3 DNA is TGCAGTGCTAGAAAGTCTAGCGGGGCCTCCTACGAGCAGTACTTC. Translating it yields CSARKSSGASYEQYF.

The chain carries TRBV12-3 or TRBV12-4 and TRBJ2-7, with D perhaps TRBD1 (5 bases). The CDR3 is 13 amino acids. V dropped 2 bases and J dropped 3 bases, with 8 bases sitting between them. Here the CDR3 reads CASSLRGHYEQYF. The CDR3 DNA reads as TGTGCCAGCAGTTTAAGGGGCCACTACGAGCAGTACTTC.

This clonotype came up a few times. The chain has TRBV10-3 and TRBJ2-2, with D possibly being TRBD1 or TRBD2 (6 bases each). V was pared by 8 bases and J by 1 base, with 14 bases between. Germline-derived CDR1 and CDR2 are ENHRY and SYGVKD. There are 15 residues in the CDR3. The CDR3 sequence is CAIRRGAGNTGELFF. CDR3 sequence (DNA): TGTGCCATCCGGAGGGGGGCAGGGAACACCGGGGAGCTGTTTTTT.

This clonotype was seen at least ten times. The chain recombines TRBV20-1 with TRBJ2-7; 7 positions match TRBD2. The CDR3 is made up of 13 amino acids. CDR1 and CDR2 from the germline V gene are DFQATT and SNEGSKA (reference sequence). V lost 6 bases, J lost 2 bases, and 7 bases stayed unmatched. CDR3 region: CSAAWGGPYEQYF. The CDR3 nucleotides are TGCAGTGCCGCCTGGGGAGGGCCCTACGAGCAGTACTTC.

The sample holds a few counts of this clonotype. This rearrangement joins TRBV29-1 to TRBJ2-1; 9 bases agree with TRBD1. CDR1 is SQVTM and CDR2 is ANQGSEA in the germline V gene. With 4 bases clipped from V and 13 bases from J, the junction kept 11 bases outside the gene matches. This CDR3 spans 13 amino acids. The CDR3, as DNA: TGCAGCGTTGTATGGGACAGGGAAGAGTATCAGTTCTTC. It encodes CSVVWDREEYQFF.

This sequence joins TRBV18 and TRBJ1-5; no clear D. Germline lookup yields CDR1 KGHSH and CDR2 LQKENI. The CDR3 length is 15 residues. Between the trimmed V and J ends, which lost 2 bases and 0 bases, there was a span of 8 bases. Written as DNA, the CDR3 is TGTGCCAGCTCACCAACGAGGGCTAGCAATCAGCCCCAGCATTTT. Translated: CASSPTRASNQPQHF.

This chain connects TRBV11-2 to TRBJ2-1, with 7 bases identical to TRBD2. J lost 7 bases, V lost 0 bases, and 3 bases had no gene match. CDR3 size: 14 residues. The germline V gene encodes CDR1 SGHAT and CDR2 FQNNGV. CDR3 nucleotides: TGTGCCAGCAGCTTAGATGGCGGGAGTAATGAGCAGTTCTTC. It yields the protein CASSLDGGSNEQFF.

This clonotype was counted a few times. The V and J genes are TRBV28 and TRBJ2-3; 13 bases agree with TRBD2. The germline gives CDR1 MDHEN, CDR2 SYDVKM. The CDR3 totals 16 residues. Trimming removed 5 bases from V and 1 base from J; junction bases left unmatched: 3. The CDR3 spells CASSTSGGARTDTQYF. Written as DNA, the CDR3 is TGTGCCAGCAGTACTAGCGGGGGGGCCCGCACAGATACGCAGTATTTT.

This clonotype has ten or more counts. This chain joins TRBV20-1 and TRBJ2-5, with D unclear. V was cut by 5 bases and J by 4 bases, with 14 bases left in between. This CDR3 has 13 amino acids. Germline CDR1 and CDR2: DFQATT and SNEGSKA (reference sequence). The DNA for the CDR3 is TGCAGTGCTGATCCCCCTACGTCAGAGACCCAGTACTTC. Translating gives CSADPPTSETQYF.

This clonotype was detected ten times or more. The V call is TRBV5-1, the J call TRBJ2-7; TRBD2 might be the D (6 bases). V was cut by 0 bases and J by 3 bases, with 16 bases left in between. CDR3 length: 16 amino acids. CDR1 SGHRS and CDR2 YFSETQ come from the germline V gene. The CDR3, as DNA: TGCGCCAGCAGCTTGGGCAGGGATGCGGGGTTCTACGAGCAGTACTTC. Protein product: CASSLGRDAGFYEQYF. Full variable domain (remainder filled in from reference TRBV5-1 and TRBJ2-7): KAGVTQTPRYLIKTRGQQVTLSCSPISGHRSVSWYQQTPGQGLQFLFEYFSETQRNKGNFPGRFSGRQFSNSRSEMNVSTLELGDSALYLCASSLGRDAGFYEQYFGPGTRLTVT.

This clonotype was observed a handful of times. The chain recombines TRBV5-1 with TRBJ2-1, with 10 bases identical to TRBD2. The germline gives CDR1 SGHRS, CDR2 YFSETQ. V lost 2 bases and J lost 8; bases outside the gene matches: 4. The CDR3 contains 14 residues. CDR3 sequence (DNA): TGCGCCAGCAGCTTCCTAGCGGGAGTCTATGAGCAGTTCTTC. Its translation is CASSFLAGVYEQFF.

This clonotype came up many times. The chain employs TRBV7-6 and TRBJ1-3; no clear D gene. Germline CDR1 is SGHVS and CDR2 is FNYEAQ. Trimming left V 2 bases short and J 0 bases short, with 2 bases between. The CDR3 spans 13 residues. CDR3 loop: CASSLNSGNTIYF. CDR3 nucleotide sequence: TGTGCCAGCAGCTTAAACTCTGGAAACACCATATATTTT.

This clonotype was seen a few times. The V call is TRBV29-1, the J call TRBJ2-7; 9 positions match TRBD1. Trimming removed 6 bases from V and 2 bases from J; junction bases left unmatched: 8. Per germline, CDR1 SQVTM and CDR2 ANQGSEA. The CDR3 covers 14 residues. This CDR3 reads CSVRAGQGPYEQYF. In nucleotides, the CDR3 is TGCAGCGTGAGGGCGGGACAGGGTCCCTACGAGCAGTACTTC.

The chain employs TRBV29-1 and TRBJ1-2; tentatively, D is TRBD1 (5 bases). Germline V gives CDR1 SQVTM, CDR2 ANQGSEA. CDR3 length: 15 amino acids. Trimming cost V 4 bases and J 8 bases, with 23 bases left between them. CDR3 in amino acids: CSVVGDRRGEDGYTF. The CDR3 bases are TGCAGCGTTGTGGGGGACCGGAGAGGGGAGGACGGCTACACCTTC.

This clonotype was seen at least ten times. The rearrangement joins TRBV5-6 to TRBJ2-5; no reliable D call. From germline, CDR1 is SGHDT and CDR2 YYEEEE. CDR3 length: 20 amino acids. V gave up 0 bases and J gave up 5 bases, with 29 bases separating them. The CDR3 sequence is CASSLVAMWDYPGEEETQYF. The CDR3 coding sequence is TGTGCCAGCAGCTTGGTCGCTATGTGGGATTACCCCGGAGAGGAGGAGACCCAGTACTTC. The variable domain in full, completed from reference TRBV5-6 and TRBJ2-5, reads DAGVTQSPTHLIKTRGQQVTLRCSPKSGHDTVSWYQQALGQGPQFIFQYYEEEERQRGNFPDRFSGHQFPNYSSELNVNALLLGDSALYLCASSLVAMWDYPGEEETQYFGPGTRLLVL.

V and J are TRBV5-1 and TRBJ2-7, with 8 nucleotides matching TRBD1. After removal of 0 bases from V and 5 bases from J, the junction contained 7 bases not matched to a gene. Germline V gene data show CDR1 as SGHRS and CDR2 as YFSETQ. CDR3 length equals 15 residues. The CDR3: CASSLGTGLLDEQYF. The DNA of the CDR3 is TGCGCCAGCAGCTTGGGGACAGGGCTTCTGGACGAGCAGTACTTC.

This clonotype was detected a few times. Written as DNA, the CDR3 is TGTGCCAGCAGCTTAGGCTCGGGGGGCTATACGCAGTATTTT. It is translated as CASSLGSGGYTQYF. This chain uses TRBV7-6 with TRBJ2-3; a weak D match, TRBD2 (7 bases). This CDR3 contains 14 residues. V lost 1 base and J lost 7, with 12 bases in between. Germline values: CDR1 SGHVS, CDR2 FNYEAQ.

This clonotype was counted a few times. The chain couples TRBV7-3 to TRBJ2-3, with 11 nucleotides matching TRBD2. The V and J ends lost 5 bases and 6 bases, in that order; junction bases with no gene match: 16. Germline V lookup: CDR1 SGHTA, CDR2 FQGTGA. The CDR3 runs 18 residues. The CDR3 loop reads CASSEGRLAGNPLDTQYF. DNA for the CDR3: TGTGCCAGCAGCGAAGGACGACTAGCGGGGAATCCCCTTGATACGCAGTATTTT.

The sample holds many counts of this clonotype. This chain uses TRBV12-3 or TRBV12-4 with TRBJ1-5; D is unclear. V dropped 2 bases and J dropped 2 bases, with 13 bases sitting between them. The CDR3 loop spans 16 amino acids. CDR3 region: CASSLQGKVGNQPQHF. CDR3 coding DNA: TGTGCCAGCAGTTTACAAGGGAAGGTTGGCAATCAGCCCCAGCATTTT.

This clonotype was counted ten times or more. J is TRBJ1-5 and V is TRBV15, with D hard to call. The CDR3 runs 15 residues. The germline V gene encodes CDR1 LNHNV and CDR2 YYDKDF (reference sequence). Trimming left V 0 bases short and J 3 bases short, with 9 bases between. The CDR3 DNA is TGTGCCACCAGCAGAGATGGCAGGTACAATCAGCCCCAGCATTTT. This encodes CATSRDGRYNQPQHF.